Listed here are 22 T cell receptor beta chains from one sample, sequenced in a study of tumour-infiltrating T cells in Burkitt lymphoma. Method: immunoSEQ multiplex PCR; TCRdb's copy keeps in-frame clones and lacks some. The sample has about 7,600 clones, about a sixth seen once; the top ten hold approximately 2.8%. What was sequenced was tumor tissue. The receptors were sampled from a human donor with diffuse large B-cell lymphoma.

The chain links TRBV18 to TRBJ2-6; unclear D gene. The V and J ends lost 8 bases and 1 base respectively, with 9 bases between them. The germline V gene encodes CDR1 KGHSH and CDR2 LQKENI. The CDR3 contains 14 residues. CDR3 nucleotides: TGTGCCAGCATTCTGGCATCTGGGGCCAACGTCCTGACTTTC. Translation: CASILASGANVLTF.

The DNA for the CDR3 is TGTGCCATCAGGGCAAACACAGATACGCAGTATTTT. Translated, it gives CAIRANTDTQYF. The genes are TRBV10-3 and TRBJ2-3; D not resolved. The CDR3 consists of 12 residues. Trimming took off 6 bases at V and 2 bases at J, with 6 bases between the two ends. Germline CDR1 and CDR2: ENHRY and SYGVKD.

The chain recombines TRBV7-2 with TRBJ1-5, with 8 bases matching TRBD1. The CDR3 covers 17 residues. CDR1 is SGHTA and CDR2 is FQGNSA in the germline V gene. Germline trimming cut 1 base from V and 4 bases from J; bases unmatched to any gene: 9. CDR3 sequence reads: CASSLGGAGGSNQPQHF. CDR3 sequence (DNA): TGTGCCAGCAGCTTAGGGGGGGCAGGGGGCTCTAATCAGCCCCAGCATTTT.

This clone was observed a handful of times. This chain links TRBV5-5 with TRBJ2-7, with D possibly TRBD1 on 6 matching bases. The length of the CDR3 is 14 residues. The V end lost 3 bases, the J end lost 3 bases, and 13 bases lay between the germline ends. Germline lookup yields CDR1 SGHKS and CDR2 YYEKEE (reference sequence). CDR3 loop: CASSSYREDYEQYF. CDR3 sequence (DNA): TGTGCCAGCAGCTCATACAGGGAAGACTACGAGCAGTACTTC.

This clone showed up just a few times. The CDR3 loop reads CASSPSGRQGDTQYF. DNA for the CDR3: TGTGCCAGCAGTCCGTCGGGACGACAAGGAGATACGCAGTATTTT. This chain links TRBV28 with TRBJ2-3; possibly TRBD1 or TRBD2 for D (5 bases each). Germline CDR1 is MDHEN and CDR2 is SYDVKM. Trimming took 5 bases from V and 5 from J, leaving 17 bases between them. CDR3 length equals 15 residues.

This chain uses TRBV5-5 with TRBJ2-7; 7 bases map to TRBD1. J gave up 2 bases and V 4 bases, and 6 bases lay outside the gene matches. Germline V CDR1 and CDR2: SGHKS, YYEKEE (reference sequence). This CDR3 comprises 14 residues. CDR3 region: CASSQDRAPYEQYF. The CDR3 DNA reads TGTGCCAGCAGCCAAGACAGGGCCCCCTACGAGCAGTACTTC.

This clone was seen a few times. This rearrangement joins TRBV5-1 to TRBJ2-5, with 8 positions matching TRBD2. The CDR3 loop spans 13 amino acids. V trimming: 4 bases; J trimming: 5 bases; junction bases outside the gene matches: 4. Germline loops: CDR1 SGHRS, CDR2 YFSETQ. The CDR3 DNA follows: TGCGCCAGCAGCCCGGGGGGGGGCGAGACCCAGTACTTC. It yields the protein CASSPGGGETQYF. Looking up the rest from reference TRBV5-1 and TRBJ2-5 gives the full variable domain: KAGVTQTPRYLIKTRGQQVTLSCSPISGHRSVSWYQQTPGQGLQFLFEYFSETQRNKGNFPGRFSGRQFSNSRSEMNVSTLELGDSALYLCASSPGGGETQYFGPGTRLLVL.

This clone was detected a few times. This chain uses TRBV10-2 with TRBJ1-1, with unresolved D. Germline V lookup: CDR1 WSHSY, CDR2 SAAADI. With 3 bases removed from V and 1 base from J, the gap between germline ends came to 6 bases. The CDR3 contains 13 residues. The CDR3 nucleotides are TGCGCCAGCAGTGAACAATCGAACACTGAAGCTTTCTTT. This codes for CASSEQSNTEAFF.

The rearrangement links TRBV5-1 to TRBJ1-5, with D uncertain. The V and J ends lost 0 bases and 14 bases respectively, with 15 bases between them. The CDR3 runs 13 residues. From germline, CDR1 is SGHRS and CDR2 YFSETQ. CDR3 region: CASSLAVDGLKHF. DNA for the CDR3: TGCGCCAGCAGCTTGGCCGTAGACGGACTTAAGCATTTT.

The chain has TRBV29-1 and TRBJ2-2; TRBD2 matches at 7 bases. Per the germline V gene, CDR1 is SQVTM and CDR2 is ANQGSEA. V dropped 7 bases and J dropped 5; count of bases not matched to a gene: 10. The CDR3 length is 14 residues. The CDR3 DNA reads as TGCAGCGCCCGAGTGCGGGAGTATACCGGGGAGCTGTTTTTT. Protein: CSARVREYTGELFF.

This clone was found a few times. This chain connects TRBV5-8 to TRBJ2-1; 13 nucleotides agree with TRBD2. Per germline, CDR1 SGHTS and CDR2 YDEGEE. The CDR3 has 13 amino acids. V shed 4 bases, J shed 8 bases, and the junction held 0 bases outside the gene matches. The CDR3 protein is CASSGLAGDEQFF. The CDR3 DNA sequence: TGTGCCAGCAGCGGACTAGCGGGAGATGAGCAGTTCTTC.

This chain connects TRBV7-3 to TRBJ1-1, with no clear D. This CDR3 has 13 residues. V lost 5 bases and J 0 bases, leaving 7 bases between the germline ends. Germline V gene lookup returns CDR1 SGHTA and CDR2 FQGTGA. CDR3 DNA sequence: TGTGCCAGCAGCGCAGATATGAACACTGAAGCTTTCTTT. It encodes CASSADMNTEAFF.

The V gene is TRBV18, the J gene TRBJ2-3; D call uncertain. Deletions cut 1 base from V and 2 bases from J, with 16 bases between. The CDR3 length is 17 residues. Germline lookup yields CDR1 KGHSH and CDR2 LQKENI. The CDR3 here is CASSPQKNVVLTDTQYF. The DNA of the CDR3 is TGTGCCAGCTCACCACAAAAAAACGTCGTCCTCACAGATACGCAGTATTTT.

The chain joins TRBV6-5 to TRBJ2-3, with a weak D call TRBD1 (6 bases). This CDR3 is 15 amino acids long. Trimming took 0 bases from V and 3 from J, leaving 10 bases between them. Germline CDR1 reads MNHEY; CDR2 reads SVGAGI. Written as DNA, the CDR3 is TGTGCCAGCAGTTACTCCCTACAGGGAACAGATACGCAGTATTTT. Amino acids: CASSYSLQGTDTQYF.

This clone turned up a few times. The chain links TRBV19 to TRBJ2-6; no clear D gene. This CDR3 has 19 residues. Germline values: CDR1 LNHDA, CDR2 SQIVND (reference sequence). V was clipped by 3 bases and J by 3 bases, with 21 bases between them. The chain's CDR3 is CASSIFQAAYSGGANVLTF. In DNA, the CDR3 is TGTGCCAGTAGTATTTTTCAGGCCGCCTACTCTGGTGGGGCCAACGTCCTGACTTTC. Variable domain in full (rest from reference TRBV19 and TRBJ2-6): DGGITQSPKYLFRKEGQNVTLSCEQNLNHDAMYWYRQDPGQGLRLIYYSQIVNDFQKGDIAEGYSVSREKKESFPLTVTSAQKNPTAFYLCASSIFQAAYSGGANVLTFGAGSRLTVL.

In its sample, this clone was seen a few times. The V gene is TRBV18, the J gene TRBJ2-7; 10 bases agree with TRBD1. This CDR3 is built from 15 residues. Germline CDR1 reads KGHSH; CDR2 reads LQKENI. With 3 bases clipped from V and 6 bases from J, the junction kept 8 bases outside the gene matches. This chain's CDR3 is CASSPSGTGVIEQYF. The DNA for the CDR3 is TGTGCCAGCTCACCCTCCGGGACAGGGGTGATCGAGCAGTACTTC.

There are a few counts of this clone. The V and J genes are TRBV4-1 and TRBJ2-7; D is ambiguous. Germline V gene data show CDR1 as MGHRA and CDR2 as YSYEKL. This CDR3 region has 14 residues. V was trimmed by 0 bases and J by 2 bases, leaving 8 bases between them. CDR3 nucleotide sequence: TGCGCCAGCAGCCAAGACAGGAGCACCTACGAGCAGTACTTC. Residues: CASSQDRSTYEQYF.

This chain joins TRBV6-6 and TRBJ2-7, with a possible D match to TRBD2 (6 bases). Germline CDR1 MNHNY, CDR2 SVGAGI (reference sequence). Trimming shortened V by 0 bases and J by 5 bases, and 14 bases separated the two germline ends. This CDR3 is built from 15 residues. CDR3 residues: CASSYSPGGEDEQYF. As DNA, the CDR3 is TGTGCCAGCAGTTACTCCCCCGGGGGTGAGGACGAGCAGTACTTC.

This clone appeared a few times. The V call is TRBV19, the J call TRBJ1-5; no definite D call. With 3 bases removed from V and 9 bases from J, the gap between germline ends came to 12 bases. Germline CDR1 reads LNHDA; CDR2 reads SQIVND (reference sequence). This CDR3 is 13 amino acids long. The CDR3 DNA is TGTGCCAGTAGTATGTCGGAGGGAATGCCCCAGCATTTT. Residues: CASSMSEGMPQHF.

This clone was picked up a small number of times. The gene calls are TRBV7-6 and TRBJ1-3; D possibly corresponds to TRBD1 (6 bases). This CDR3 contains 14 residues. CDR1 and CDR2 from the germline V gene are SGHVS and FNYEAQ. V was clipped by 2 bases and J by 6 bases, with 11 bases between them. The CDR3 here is CASSLQSGENTIYF. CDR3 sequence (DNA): TGTGCCAGCAGCTTACAGTCAGGGGAAAACACCATATATTTT.

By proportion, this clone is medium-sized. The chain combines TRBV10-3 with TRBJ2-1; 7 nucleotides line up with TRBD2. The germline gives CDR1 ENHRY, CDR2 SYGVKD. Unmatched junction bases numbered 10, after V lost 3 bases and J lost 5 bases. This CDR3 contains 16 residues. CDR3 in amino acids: CAISDVGAGVDNEQFF. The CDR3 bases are TGTGCCATCAGTGATGTCGGCGCGGGAGTCGACAATGAGCAGTTCTTC.

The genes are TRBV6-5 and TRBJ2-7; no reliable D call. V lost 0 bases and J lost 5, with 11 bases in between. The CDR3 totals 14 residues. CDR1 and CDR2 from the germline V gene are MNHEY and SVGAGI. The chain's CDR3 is CASSYSKGMDEQYF. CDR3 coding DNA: TGTGCCAGCAGTTACTCGAAGGGAATGGACGAGCAGTACTTC.